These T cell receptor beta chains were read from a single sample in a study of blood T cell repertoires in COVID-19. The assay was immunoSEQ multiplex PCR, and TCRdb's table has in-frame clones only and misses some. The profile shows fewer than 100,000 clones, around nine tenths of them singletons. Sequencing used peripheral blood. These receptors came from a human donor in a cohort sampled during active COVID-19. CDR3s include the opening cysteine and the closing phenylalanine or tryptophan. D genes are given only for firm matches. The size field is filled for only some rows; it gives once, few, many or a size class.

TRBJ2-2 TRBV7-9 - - TGTGCCAGCACCCTACCTAGTGACGGGGAGCTGTTTTTT CASTLPSDGELFF
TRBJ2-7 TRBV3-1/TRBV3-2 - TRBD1 TGTGCCAGCAGCCCCGGGACAGCCTACGAGCAGTACTTC CASSPGTAYEQYF
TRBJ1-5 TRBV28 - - TGTGCCAGCAGTCCGAACAAATCAAATCAGCCCCAGCATTTT CASSPNKSNQPQHF
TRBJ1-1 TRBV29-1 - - TGCAGCGTTGAAGAGAGGGTGGGGACTGAAGCTTTCTTT CSVEERVGTEAFF
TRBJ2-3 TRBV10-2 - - TGCGCCAGCACTTTAGGCGGATACACAGATACGCAGTATTTT CASTLGGYTDTQYF
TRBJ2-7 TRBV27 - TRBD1 TGTGCCAGCAGTTTTTTGGGACAGACCTTTGGGGAGCAGTACTTC CASSFLGQTFGEQYF
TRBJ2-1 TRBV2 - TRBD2 TGTGCCAGCAGTGTGGCCGGGACTAGCGGGATGGGTGAGCAGTTCTTC CASSVAGTSGMGEQFF
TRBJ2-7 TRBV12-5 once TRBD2 TGTGCTAGTGGTTCCGAGCGGGGGGGCCCCTACGAGCAGTACTTC CASGSERGGPYEQYF
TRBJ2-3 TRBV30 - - TGTGCCTGGAGTGTCGGGAACACAGATACGCAGTATTTT CAWSVGNTDTQYF
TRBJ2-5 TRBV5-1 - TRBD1 TGCGCCAGCAGAACGACAGGGGGCGCGGGGGAGACCCAGTACTTC CASRTTGGAGETQYF
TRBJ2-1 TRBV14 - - TGTGCCAGCAGCCACAGACCAGGTAGTCCCTACAATGAGCAGTTCTTC CASSHRPGSPYNEQFF
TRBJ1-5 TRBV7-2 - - TGTGCCAGCAGCCCCTCGGCAGGGAACAATCAGCCCCAGCATTTT CASSPSAGNNQPQHF
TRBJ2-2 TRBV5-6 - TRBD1 TGTGCCAGCAGCTACCTGGACAGGGGACACACCGGGGAGCTGTTTTTT CASSYLDRGHTGELFF
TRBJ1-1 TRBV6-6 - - TGTGCCAGTCAGGTATCCCGGGACATGAACACTGAAGCTTTCTTT CASQVSRDMNTEAFF
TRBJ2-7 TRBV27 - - TGTGCCAGCAGTTTAGGCAGGGGGGCAACCTACGAGCAGTACTTC CASSLGRGATYEQYF